The present T cell receptor (beta chain) was sequenced within a study of cytomegalovirus exposure and HLA in healthy donors. On the study more broadly: There were approximately 85 million unique TCRs (from HLA-typed donors) in an early data release.

With 60 Vbeta and 13 Jbeta primers, the PCR was carried out. The table came from immunoSEQ multiplex PCR; TCRdb's copy has only in-frame clones and leaves some out. The table includes under 70,000 clones, roughly 85% detected once. CDR3 length: 13 residues. Trimming cost V 2 bases and J 7 bases; bases outside gene matches: 3. Germline lookup yields CDR1 SQVTM and CDR2 ANQGSEA. Although they were nominally healthy when sampled, donors likely had unrecorded immune exposures. The chain is built from TRBV29-1 and TRBJ2-7; the match to TRBD2 covers 12 bases. This sequence was found in a woman under 40 in good health and CMV-seronegative. Sequencing used PBMCs. CDR3 sequence: CSVEPSGRGEQYF. The DNA for the CDR3 is TGCAGCGTTGAACCTAGCGGGAGGGGGGAGCAGTACTTC.